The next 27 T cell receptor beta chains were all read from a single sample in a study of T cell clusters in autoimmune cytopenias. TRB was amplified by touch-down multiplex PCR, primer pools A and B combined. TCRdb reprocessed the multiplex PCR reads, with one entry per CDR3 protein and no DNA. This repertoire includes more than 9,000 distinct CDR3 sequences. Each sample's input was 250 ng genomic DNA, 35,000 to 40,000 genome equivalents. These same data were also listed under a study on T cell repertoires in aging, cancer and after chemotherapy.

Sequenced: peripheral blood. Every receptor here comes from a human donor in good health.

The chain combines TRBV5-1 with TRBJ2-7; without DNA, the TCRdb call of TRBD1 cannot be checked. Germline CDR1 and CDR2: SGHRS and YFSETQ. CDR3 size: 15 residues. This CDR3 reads CASSMKTGVSYEQYF.

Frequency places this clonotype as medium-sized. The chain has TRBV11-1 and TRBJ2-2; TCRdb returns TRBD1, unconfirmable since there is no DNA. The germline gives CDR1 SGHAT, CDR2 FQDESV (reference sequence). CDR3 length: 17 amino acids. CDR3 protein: CASSLGDRVWNTGELFF.

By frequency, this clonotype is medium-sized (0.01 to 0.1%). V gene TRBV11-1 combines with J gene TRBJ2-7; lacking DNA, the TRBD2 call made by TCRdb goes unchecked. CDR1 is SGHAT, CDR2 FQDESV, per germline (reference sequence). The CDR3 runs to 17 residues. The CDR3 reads CASSLASGPSLGYEQYF.

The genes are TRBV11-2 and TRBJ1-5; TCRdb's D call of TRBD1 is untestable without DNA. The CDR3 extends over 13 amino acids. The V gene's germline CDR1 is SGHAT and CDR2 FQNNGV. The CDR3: CASSQQDNQPQHF.

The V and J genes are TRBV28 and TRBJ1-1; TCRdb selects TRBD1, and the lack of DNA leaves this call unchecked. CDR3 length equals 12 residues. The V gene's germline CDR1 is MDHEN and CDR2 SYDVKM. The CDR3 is CASSPRRTEAFF.

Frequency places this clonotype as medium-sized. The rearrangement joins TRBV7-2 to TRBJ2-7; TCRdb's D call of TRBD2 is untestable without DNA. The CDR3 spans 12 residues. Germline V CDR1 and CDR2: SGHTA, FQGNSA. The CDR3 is CASSQRFYEQYF. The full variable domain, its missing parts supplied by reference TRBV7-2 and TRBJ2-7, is GAGVSQSPSNKVTEKGKDVELRCDPISGHTALYWYRQSLGQGLEFLIYFQGNSAPDKSGLPSDRFSAERTGGSVSTLTIQRTQQEDSAVYLCASSQRFYEQYFGPGTRLTVT.

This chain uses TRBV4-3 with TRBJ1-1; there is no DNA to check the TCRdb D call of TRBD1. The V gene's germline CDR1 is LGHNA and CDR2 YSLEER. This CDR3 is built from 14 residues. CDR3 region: CASSRAGESTEAFF.

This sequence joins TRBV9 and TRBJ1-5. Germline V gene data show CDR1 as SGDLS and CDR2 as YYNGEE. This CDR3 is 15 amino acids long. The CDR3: CASSVGDYSNQPQHF.

CDR3 amino acids: CASSQLGYNEQFF. The genes are TRBV4-2 and TRBJ2-1. The germline CDR1 and CDR2 sequences are LGHNA and YNFKEQ. The CDR3 spans 13 residues.

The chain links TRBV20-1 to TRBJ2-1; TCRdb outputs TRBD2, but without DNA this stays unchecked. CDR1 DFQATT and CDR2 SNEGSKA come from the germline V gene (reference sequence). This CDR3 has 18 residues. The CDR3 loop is CSARRSGIRLAGGGEQFF.

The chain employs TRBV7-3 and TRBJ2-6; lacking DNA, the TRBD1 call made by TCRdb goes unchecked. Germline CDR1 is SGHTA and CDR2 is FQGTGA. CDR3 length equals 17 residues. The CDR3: CASSDRTGSKRANVLTF.

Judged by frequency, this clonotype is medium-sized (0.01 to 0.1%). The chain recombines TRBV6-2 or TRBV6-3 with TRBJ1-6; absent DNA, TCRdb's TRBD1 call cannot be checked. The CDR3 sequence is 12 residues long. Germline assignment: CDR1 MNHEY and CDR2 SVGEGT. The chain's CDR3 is CASSLWDSPLHF.

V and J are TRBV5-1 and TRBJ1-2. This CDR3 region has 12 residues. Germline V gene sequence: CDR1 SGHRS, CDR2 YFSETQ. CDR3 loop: CASSRTADGYTF.

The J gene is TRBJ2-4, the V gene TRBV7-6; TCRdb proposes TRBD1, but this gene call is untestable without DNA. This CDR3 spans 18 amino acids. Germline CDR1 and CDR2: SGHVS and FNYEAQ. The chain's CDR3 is CASSSPPYRAGAKNIQYF.

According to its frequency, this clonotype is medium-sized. CDR3 region: CASSARAGGSTDTQYF. The V call is TRBV7-2, the J call TRBJ2-3; TCRdb selects TRBD2, and the lack of DNA leaves this call unchecked. CDR3 length: 16 amino acids. The germline gives CDR1 SGHTA, CDR2 FQGNSA.

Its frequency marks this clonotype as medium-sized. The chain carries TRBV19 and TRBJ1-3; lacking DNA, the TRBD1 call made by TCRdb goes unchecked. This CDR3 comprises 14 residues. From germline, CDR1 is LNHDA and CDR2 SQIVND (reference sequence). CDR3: CASRPPGAGNTIYF. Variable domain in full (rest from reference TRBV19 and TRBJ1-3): DGGITQSPKYLFRKEGQNVTLSCEQNLNHDAMYWYRQDPGQGLRLIYYSQIVNDFQKGDIAEGYSVSREKKESFPLTVTSAQKNPTAFYLCASRPPGAGNTIYFGEGSWLTVV.

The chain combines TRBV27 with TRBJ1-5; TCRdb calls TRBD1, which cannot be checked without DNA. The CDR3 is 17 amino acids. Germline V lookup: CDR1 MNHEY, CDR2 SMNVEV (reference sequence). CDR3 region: CASTDVGTPYSNQPQHF.

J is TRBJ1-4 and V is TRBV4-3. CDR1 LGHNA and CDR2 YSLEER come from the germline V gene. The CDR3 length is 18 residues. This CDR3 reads CASSQDRVTVVGNEKLFF.

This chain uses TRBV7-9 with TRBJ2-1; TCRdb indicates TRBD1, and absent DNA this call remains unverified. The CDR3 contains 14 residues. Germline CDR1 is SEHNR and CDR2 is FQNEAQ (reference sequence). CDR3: CASSLGWGLNKQFF.

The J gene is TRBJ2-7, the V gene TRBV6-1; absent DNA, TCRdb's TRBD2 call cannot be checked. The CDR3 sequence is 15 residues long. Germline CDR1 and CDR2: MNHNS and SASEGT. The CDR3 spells CASPGLAVPFGEQYF.

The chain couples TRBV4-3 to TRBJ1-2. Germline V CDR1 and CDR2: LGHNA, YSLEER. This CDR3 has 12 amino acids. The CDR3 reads CASSQGNYGYTF.

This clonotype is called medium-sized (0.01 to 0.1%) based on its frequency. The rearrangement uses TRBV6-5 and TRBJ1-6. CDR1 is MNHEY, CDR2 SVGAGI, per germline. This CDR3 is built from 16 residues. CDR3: CASSYSPADHNSPLHF.

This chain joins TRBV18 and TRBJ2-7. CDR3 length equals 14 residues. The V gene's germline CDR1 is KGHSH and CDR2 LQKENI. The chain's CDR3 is CASSSTGGLYEQYF.

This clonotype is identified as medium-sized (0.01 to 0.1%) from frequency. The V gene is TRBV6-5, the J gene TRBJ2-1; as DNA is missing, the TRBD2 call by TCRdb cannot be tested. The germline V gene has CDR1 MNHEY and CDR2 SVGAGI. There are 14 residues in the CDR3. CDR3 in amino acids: CATKPGLAGIEQFF.

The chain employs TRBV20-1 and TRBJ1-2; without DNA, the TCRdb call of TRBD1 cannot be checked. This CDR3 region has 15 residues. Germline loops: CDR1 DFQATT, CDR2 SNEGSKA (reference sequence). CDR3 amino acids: CSAREARELNYGYTF.

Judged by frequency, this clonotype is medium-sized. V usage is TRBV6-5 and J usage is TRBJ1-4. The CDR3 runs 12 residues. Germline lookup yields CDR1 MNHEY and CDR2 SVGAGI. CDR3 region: CASSYQQGKLFF.

The CDR3 loop reads CASSLYRANNEQFF. The chain has TRBV5-1 and TRBJ2-1; TCRdb's D call, TRBD1, is unchecked because there is no DNA. The CDR3 length is 14 residues. Germline values: CDR1 SGHRS, CDR2 YFSETQ.